This T cell receptor (beta chain) was captured by sequencing in a study of shared clonotypes between healthy human individuals. Using immunoSEQ multiplex PCR, the repertoire was profiled, and TCRdb retains in-frame clones only, with some absent. The table shows around 1,900,000 clones, with 93% occurring only once. V was pared by 0 bases and J by 7 bases, with 14 bases between. The CDR3 is 14 amino acids. Germline loops: CDR1 SQVTM, CDR2 ANQGSEA. CD45RO-negative CD8 cells positively selected for CCR7 made up the naive population, which excluded terminally differentiated effector memory CD45RA+ cells.

This chain links TRBV29-1 with TRBJ2-3, with D unclear. The receptor's source is a man between 18 and 29 years old in good health. Some clones in this sample may be carry-over from other donors' samples. What was sequenced was naive CD8+ T cells from PBMCs. CDR3 loop: CSVEEGRLGNTQYF. CDR3 coding DNA: TGCAGCGTTGAAGAAGGCCGATTAGGGAATACGCAGTATTTT.